These 9 T cell receptor beta chains share one sample of origin, sequenced in a study of vaccination effects on CD4 cells after COVID-19. Clones were sequenced by immunoSEQ multiplex PCR, and TCRdb holds only the in-frame ones, with some missing. The profile covers 25,000 to 35,000 clones, with approximately 70% appearing a single time and approximately 3.9% taken by the ten largest. Their antigen targets remain unknown. Following an approximately 11-day culture, CD4+ T cells were purified. Sequenced here: CD4+ T cells from PBMCs cultured without peptide, sampled before COVID-19 vaccination. All receptors come from a human donor who received a COVID-19 vaccine.

The chain couples TRBV11-2 to TRBJ2-7; a weak D match, TRBD1 (6 bases). V lost 3 bases and J lost 2, with 17 bases in between. Germline V lookup: CDR1 SGHAT, CDR2 FQNNGV. The CDR3 covers 16 residues. CDR3 sequence reads: CASSFSTGPSTYEQYF. As DNA, the CDR3 is TGTGCCAGCAGCTTCTCGACAGGCCCCTCTACCTACGAGCAGTACTTC.

This clone was detected a few times. The V gene is TRBV9, the J gene TRBJ1-4, with D possibly TRBD1 on 5 matching bases. V was clipped by 2 bases and J by 0 bases, with 8 bases between them. The germline V gene has CDR1 SGDLS and CDR2 YYNGEE. CDR3 size: 15 residues. The CDR3 here is CASSVQGATNEKLFF. The DNA of the CDR3 is TGTGCCAGCAGCGTCCAGGGCGCAACTAATGAAAAACTGTTTTTT.

The rearrangement uses TRBV11-2 and TRBJ2-3, with 10 bases matching TRBD2. CDR1 and CDR2 from the germline V gene are SGHAT and FQNNGV. This CDR3 comprises 16 residues. Trimming cost V 3 bases and J 2 bases; bases outside gene matches: 5. The DNA of the CDR3 is TGTGCCAGCAGCTTGACTAGCGGGTACACCACAGATACGCAGTATTTT. It codes for CASSLTSGYTTDTQYF.

The rearrangement joins TRBV5-1 to TRBJ1-2, with D unclear. Between the trimmed V and J ends, which lost 2 bases and 2 bases, there was a span of 13 bases. This CDR3 contains 15 residues. Looked up from germline, CDR1 is SGHRS and CDR2 is YFSETQ. CDR3 loop: CASSLASLGNYGYTF. The CDR3 DNA reads TGCGCCAGCAGCTTAGCATCGTTGGGGAACTATGGCTACACCTTC. The full variable domain, in which reference TRBV5-1 and TRBJ1-2 provide the parts outside the CDR3, is KAGVTQTPRYLIKTRGQQVTLSCSPISGHRSVSWYQQTPGQGLQFLFEYFSETQRNKGNFPGRFSGRQFSNSRSEMNVSTLELGDSALYLCASSLASLGNYGYTFGSGTRLTVV.

J is TRBJ2-1 and V is TRBV5-1, with TRBD2 matching 10 bases. Germline V gives CDR1 SGHRS, CDR2 YFSETQ. V was pared by 2 bases and J by 8 bases, with 7 bases of the junction left unmatched. The CDR3 length is 15 residues. The CDR3 reads CASSFGERGGHEQFF. For the CDR3, the DNA is TGCGCCAGCAGCTTTGGTGAGCGGGGGGGCCATGAGCAGTTCTTC.

The rearrangement links TRBV6-5 to TRBJ2-5, with 7 bases that match TRBD1. The germline gives CDR1 MNHEY, CDR2 SVGAGI. The CDR3 loop spans 11 amino acids. Trimming removed 11 bases from V and 7 bases from J; junction bases left unmatched: 7. The CDR3 DNA reads TGTGCCTGCACAGGGGACACGACCCAGTACTTC. It yields the protein CACTGDTTQYF.

V gene TRBV28 combines with J gene TRBJ2-5; 7 bases map to TRBD1. The V gene's germline CDR1 is MDHEN and CDR2 SYDVKM. Trimming took 5 bases from V and 1 from J; bases not matched to a gene: 1. The CDR3 is 13 residues long. CDR3 protein: CASSRQGQETQYF. The CDR3 DNA follows: TGTGCCAGCAGTCGACAGGGCCAAGAGACCCAGTACTTC.

The V call is TRBV25-1, the J call TRBJ1-6; 7 nucleotides align to TRBD1. This CDR3 comprises 15 residues. Germline lookup yields CDR1 MGHDK and CDR2 SYGVNS. Unmatched junction bases numbered 4, after V lost 1 base and J lost 7 bases. The CDR3 is CASSESRTGNSPLHF. For the CDR3, the DNA is TGTGCCAGCAGTGAATCTCGGACAGGCAATTCACCCCTCCACTTT.

This clone was counted between two and nine times. J is TRBJ1-5 and V is TRBV5-1; 7 nucleotides align to TRBD1. The CDR3 length is 14 residues. CDR1 and CDR2 (germline): SGHRS, YFSETQ. The trim removed 4 bases at V and 7 bases at J, leaving 8 bases unmatched. CDR3 protein: CASSTGDEGQPQHF. CDR3 nucleotides: TGCGCCAGCAGCACAGGGGATGAGGGACAGCCCCAGCATTTT. Variable domain in full (rest from reference TRBV5-1 and TRBJ1-5): KAGVTQTPRYLIKTRGQQVTLSCSPISGHRSVSWYQQTPGQGLQFLFEYFSETQRNKGNFPGRFSGRQFSNSRSEMNVSTLELGDSALYLCASSTGDEGQPQHFGDGTRLSIL.